The clone carrying this TCR beta chain was seen a few times. Its antigen is still unknown. The sample is drawn from a study of T-cell reconstitution after alpha-beta-depleted transplantation in children. General observations from the study: Day-60 TCRbeta diversity that was high in some patients was derived from surviving recipient T cells and thymic progenitors. A year post-transplant, T-cell counts and diversity derived mostly from newly produced T cells.

Library preparation (for TCRbeta) was performed with unique molecular identifiers. TCRdb ran MiXCR on the PCR reads and lists one entry per CDR3 protein. The repertoire holds 200,000 to 300,000 distinct CDR3 sequences, with roughly 23% as singletons. V lost 9 bases to trimming and J lost 2 bases; unmatched junction nucleotides: 13. Germline values: CDR1 MDHEN, CDR2 SYDVKM. The CDR3 extends over 15 amino acids. Material: PBMCs, obtained before TCRalphabeta/CD19-depleted stem cell transplant. This rearrangement joins TRBV28 to TRBJ2-7; 7 bases match TRBD1. The TCR sequence derives from a girl aged 2-10 years with Fanconi anemia, due to receive a stem cell transplant. CDR3 sequence (DNA): TGTGCCAGTTCCCATTGGGGGACAGTTGCCTACGAGCAGTACTTC. This translates into CASSHWGTVAYEQYF.